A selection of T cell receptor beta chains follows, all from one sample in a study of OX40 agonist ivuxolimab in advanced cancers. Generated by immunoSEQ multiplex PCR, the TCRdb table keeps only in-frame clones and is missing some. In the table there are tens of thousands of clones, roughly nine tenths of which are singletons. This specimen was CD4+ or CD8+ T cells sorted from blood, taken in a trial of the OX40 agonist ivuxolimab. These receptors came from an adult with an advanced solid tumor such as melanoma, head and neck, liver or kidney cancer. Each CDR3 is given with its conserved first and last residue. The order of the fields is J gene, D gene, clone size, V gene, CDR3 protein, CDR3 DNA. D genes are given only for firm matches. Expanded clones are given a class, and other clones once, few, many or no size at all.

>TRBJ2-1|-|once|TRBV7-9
CASSLGADEQFF
TGTGCCAGCAGCTTAGGCGCCGATGAGCAGTTCTTC
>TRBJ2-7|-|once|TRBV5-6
CASSLRSGEQYF
TGTGCCAGCAGCTTACGATCGGGCGAGCAGTACTTC
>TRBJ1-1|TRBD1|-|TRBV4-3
CASSQDRSGGRWTEAFF
TGCGCCAGCAGCCAAGATCGTTCAGGGGGTCGATGGACTGAAGCTTTCTTT
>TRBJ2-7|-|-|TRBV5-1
CASSLEAEGPYF
TGCGCCAGCAGCTTGGAGGCGGAAGGACCGTACTTC
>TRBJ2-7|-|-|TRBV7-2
CASSPDLNFYEQYF
TGTGCCAGCAGCCCGGACCTTAATTTCTACGAGCAGTACTTC
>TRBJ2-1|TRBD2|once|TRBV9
CASSFSGRAGNEQFF
TGTGCCAGCAGCTTCAGCGGGAGGGCCGGCAATGAGCAGTTCTTC
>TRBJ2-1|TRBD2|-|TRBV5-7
CASSLQSPLAGTVDEQFF
TGTGCCAGCAGCCTCCAGAGCCCACTAGCGGGGACTGTGGATGAGCAGTTCTTC
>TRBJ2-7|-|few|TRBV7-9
CASSPLYEQYF
TGTGCCAGCAGCCCCCTCTACGAGCAGTACTTC
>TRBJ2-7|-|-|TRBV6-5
CASSYGSASPLEQYF
TGTGCCAGCAGTTACGGCTCAGCAAGCCCCCTCGAGCAGTACTTC
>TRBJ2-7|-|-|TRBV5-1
CASSFSGGVYEQYF
TGCGCCAGCAGCTTTTCAGGCGGGGTGTACGAGCAGTACTTC
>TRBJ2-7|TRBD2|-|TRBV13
CASSSLDPATSGSNEQYF
TGTGCCAGCAGCTCCCTAGATCCCGCGACTAGCGGGAGCAACGAGCAGTACTTC
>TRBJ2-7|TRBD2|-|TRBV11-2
CASSFGGAVTYEQYF
TGTGCCAGCAGCTTCGGGGGGGCAGTAACCTACGAGCAGTACTTC
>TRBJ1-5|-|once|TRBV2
CASSGTGANQPQHF
TGTGCCAGCAGTGGTACAGGCGCTAATCAGCCCCAGCATTTT
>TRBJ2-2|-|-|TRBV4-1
CASSQTTGELFF
TGCGCCAGCAGCCAAACGACCGGGGAGCTGTTTTTT
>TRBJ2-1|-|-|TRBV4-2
CASSQDARGSYYNEQFF
TGTGCCAGCAGCCAAGATGCCCGGGGGTCATACTACAATGAGCAGTTCTTC
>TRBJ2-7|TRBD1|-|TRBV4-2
CASSQGFRDRGYEQYF
TGTGCCAGCAGCCAAGGCTTTAGGGACAGGGGGTACGAGCAGTACTTC
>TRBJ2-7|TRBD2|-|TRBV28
CASSQLAGGPYEQYF
TGTGCCAGCAGTCAACTAGCGGGAGGGCCTTACGAGCAGTACTTC
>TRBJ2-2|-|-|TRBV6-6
CASRNPGDPGELFF
TGTGCCAGCAGAAACCCAGGGGACCCCGGGGAGCTGTTTTTT
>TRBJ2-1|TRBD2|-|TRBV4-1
CASSQGGTSGIYNEQFF
TGCGCCAGCAGCCAAGGGGGGACTAGCGGGATCTACAATGAGCAGTTCTTC
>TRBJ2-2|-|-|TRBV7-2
CASSLAHTGELFF
TGTGCCAGCAGCTTAGCGCACACCGGGGAGCTGTTTTTT
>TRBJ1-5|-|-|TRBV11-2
CASSEDISNQPQHF
TGTGCCAGCAGCGAGGATATAAGCAATCAGCCCCAGCATTTT
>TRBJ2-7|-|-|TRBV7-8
CASSLEQTSRPYEQYF
TGTGCCAGCAGCTTAGAGCAGACGAGTCGACCCTACGAGCAGTACTTC
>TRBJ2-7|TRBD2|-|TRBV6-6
CASSPTLADYYEQYF
TGTGCCAGCAGCCCAACACTAGCGGACTACTACGAGCAGTACTTC
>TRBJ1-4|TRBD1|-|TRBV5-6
CASSSGTGGGKLFF
TGTGCCAGCAGTTCCGGGACAGGGGGTGGAAAACTGTTTTTT
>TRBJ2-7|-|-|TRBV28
CASSPYRAAEQYF
TGTGCCAGTAGTCCCTACAGGGCCGCCGAGCAGTACTTC
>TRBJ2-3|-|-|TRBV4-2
CASSQGGDTDTQYF
TGTGCCAGCAGCCAAGGAGGGGACACAGATACGCAGTATTTT
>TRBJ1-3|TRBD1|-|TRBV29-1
CSVAGGQGPGNTIYF
TGCAGCGTTGCGGGGGGACAGGGGCCTGGAAACACCATATATTTT
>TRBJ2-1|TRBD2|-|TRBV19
CASSRDWGLAGGLISYNEQFF
TGTGCCAGTAGTAGGGACTGGGGTTTAGCGGGAGGGTTAATCTCCTACAATGAGCAGTTCTTC
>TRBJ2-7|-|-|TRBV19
CASSTRAGGNSYEQYF
TGTGCCAGTAGTACTCGCGCAGGAGGTAACTCCTACGAGCAGTACTTC
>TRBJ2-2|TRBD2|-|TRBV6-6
CASSYLGEGNTGELFF
TGTGCCAGCAGTTACTTGGGGGAGGGGAACACCGGGGAGCTGTTTTTT
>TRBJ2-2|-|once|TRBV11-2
CASSRTGELFF
TGTGCCAGCAGCCGTACCGGGGAGCTGTTTTTT
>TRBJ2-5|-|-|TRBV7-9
CASSWTVWGKETQYF
TGTGCCAGCAGCTGGACAGTTTGGGGGAAAGAGACCCAGTACTTC
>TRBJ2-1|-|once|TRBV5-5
CASSAQGFEQFF
TGTGCCAGCAGCGCACAGGGTTTTGAGCAGTTCTTC
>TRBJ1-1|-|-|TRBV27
CASSLYRVNTEAFF
TGTGCCAGCAGTTTATACAGAGTGAACACTGAAGCTTTCTTT
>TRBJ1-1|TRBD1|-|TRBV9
CASSERTGMNTEAFF
TGTGCCAGCAGCGAACGGACAGGGATGAACACTGAAGCTTTCTTT
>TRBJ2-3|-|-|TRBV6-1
CASSENRVVIADTQYF
TGTGCCAGCAGTGAGAACAGGGTAGTCATCGCAGATACGCAGTATTTT
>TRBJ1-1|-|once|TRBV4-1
CASSQDNTEAFF
TGCGCCAGCAGCCAAGACAACACTGAAGCTTTCTTT
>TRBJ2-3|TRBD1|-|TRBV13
CASSLGGQGTDTQYF
TGTGCCAGCAGCTTAGGGGGACAGGGCACAGATACGCAGTATTTT
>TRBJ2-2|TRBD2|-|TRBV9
CASSVGGRAHGELFF
TGTGCCAGCAGCGTCGGCGGGAGGGCCCACGGGGAGCTGTTTTTT
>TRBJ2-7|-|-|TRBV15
CATSRAGGRGQSDEQYF
TGTGCCACCAGCAGAGCCGGGGGCAGAGGGCAAAGCGACGAGCAGTACTTC
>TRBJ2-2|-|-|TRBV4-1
CASSQILLKWGEPGELFF
TGCGCCAGCAGCCAGATTCTACTGAAATGGGGGGAGCCCGGGGAGCTGTTTTTT